The rows below give T cell receptor beta chains drawn from one sample of a study of blood T cell repertoires in COVID-19. Measured with immunoSEQ multiplex PCR; TCRdb has only the in-frame clones, and not every one. In the table there are approximately 100,000 clones, 85% of which are singletons. Sequencing was carried out using peripheral blood. These receptors originate from a woman aged 70-85 years with active or convalescent COVID-19. CDR3s include the opening cysteine and the closing phenylalanine or tryptophan.

CDR3 length: 11; V gene: TRBV10-3; CDR3 protein: CAISDLQEQFF
CDR3 length: 17; V gene: TRBV3-1/TRBV3-2; CDR3 protein: CASSQESDRPINSPLHF
CDR3 length: 13; V gene: TRBV29-1; CDR3 protein: CSGKTGRITEAFF
CDR3 length: 14; V gene: TRBV7-6; CDR3 protein: CASSLGGGNTEAFF
CDR3 length: 13; V gene: TRBV6-5; CDR3 protein: CASSYEGVSGYTF
CDR3 length: 14; V gene: TRBV2; CDR3 protein: CACTGALKEDTQYF
CDR3 length: 16; V gene: TRBV19; CDR3 protein: CASSPIQAGGGETQYF
CDR3 length: 17; V gene: TRBV18; CDR3 protein: CASSPPEGKQYNSPLHF
CDR3 length: 13; V gene: TRBV15; CDR3 protein: CATSRDLASEAFF
CDR3 length: 15; V gene: TRBV7-2; CDR3 protein: CASSHAPGTTGELFF
CDR3 length: 15; V gene: TRBV18; CDR3 protein: CASSPAGGPTNEQFF
CDR3 length: 15; V gene: TRBV4-3; CDR3 protein: CASSQGVGRDTEAFF
CDR3 length: 13; V gene: TRBV7-9; CDR3 protein: CASSRTGADGYTF
CDR3 length: 17; V gene: TRBV7-4; CDR3 protein: CASSVRVPAGASYEQYF